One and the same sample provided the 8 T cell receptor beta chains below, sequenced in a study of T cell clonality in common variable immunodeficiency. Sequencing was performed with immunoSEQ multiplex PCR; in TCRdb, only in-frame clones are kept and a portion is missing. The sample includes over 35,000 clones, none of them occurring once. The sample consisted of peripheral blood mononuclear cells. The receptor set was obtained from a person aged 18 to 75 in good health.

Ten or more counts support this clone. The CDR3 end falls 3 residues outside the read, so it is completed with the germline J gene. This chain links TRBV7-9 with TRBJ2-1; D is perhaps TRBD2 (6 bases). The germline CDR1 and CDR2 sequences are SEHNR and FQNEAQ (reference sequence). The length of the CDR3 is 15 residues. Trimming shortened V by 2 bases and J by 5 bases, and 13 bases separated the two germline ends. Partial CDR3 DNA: TGTGCCAGCAGCTTAAACGGGAGCGGTGACAATGAG. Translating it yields CASSLNGSGDNE. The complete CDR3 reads CASSLNGSGDNEQFF.

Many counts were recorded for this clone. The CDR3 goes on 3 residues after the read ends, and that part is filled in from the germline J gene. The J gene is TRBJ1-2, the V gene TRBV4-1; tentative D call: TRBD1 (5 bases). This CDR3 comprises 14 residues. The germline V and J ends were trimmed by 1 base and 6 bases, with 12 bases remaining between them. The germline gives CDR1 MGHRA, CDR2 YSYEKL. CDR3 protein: CASSQVGENHGYTF. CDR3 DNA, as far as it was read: TGCGCCAGCAGCCAAGTAGGGGAGAACCATGGC.

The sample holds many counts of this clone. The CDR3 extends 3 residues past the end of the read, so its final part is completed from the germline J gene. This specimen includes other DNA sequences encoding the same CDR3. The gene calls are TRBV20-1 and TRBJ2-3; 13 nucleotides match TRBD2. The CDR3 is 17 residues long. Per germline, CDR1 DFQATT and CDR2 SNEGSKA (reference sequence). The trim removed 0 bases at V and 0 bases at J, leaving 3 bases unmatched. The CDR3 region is CSARDWGLAGSTDTQYF. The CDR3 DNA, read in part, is TGCAGTGCTAGAGATTGGGGACTAGCGGGGAGCACAGATACG.

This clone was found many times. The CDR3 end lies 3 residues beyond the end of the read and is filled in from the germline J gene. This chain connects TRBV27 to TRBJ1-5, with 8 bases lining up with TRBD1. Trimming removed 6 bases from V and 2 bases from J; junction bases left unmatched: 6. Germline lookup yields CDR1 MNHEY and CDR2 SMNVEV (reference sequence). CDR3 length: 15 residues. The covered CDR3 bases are TGTGCCAGCAGCCAGACAGGGGCGGGCAATCAGCCC. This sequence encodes CASSQTGAGNQP. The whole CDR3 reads CASSQTGAGNQPQHF.

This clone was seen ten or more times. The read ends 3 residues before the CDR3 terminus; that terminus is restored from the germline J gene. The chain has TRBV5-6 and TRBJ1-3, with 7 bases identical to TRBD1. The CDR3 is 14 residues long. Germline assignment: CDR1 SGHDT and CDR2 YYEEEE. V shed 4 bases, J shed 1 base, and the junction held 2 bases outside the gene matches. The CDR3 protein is CASSTTGSGNTIYF. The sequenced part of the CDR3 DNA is TGTGCCAGCAGCACGACAGGGTCTGGAAACACC.

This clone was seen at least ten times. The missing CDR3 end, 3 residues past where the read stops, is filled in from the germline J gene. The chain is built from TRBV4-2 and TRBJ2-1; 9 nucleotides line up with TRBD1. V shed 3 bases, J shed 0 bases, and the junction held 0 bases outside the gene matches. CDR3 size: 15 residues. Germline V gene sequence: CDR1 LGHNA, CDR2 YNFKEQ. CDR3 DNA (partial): TGTGCCAGCAGCCAGGACAGGGGCTCCTACAATGAG. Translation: CASSQDRGSYNE. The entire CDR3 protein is CASSQDRGSYNEQFF.

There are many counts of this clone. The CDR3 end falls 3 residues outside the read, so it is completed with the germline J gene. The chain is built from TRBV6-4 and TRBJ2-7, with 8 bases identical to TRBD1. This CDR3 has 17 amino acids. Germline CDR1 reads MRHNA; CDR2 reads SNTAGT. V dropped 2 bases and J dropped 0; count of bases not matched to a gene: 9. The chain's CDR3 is CASSDLTRTGSSYEQYF. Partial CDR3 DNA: TGTGCCAGCAGTGACCTCACGAGGACAGGGAGCTCCTACGAG.

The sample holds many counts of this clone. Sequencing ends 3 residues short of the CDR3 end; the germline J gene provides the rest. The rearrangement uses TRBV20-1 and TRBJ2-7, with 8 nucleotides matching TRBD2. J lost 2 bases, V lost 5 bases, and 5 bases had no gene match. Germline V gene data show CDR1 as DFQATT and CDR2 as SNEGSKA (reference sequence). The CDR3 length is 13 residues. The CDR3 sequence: CSALAGRTYEQYF. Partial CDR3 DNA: TGCAGTGCTTTAGCGGGACGAACCTACGAG.